Following are 3 T cell receptor beta chains from one sample sequenced in a study of blood T cell repertoires in COVID-19. TCRdb keeps only in-frame clones here, not all; method: immunoSEQ multiplex PCR. The sample has about 260,000 clones, around 90% seen once. The sample consisted of peripheral blood. These receptors originate from a human donor in a cohort sampled during active COVID-19.

The chain links TRBV11-3 to TRBJ2-7; D remains ambiguous. The germline gives CDR1 SGHNT, CDR2 YENEEA. The V gene lost 1 base and the J gene lost 6 bases, with 10 bases spanning the gap. The CDR3 runs to 13 residues. The CDR3 loop is CASSLVGDFEQYF. Here the CDR3 DNA reads TGTGCCAGCAGCTTAGTTGGAGATTTCGAGCAGTACTTC.

The chain is built from TRBV9 and TRBJ1-1, with D tentatively TRBD1 (5 bases). The CDR3 totals 15 residues. The V and J ends lost 3 bases and 4 bases respectively, with 16 bases between them. Germline assignment: CDR1 SGDLS and CDR2 YYNGEE. In nucleotides, the CDR3 is TGTGCCAGCAGCGGAGTCCAGGGCTCGCGCACTGAAGCTTTCTTT. It encodes CASSGVQGSRTEAFF.

This chain links TRBV5-1 with TRBJ2-1; D possibly corresponds to TRBD1 (5 bases). Germline lookup yields CDR1 SGHRS and CDR2 YFSETQ. The ends were cut back, 0 bases at V and 12 bases at J, with 25 bases in the middle. The CDR3 sequence is 17 residues long. The CDR3 region has the DNA TGCGCCAGCAGCTTGGACGGTAGACAGATCCCTAAGGCAAGGCAGTTCTTC. This sequence encodes CASSLDGRQIPKARQFF.